The rows below give T cell receptor beta chains drawn from one sample of a study of identical twins. TCRdb re-called the 5' RACE reads with MiXCR, one entry per CDR3 protein. The sample lists a few hundred thousand distinct CDR3 sequences, over 8.5% seen once, with roughly 3% in the top ten. These data also featured in a second study, about yellow fever vaccine responses in identical twins.

The sequencing input was PBMCs. The receptor source for this set is a woman between 18 and 30 years old in good health. The CDR3 runs from the conserved cysteine through the conserved F or W. D genes are given only for firm matches. The size of a clone is reported for some rows only, either as once, few or many, or as a class for expanded clones.

V gene	J gene	D gene	clone size	CDR3 length	CDR3 protein	CDR3 DNA
TRBV20-1	TRBJ2-3	NA	many	13	CSAGGGGLDTQYF	TGCAGTGCCGGGGGTGGGGGGTTAGATACGCAGTATTTT
TRBV5-6	TRBJ2-5	TRBD1	NA	14	CASSRGTGQETQYF	TGTGCCAGCAGCCGGGGGACAGGGCAAGAGACCCAGTACTTC
TRBV6-1	TRBJ1-6	NA	few	15	CASRAVGGQNSPLHF	TGTGCCAGCAGAGCGGTCGGAGGACAGAATTCACCCCTCCACTTT
TRBV20-1	TRBJ2-1	TRBD1	few	14	CSARDWTGNNEQFF	TGCAGTGCTAGAGATTGGACAGGGAACAATGAGCAGTTCTTC
TRBV4-3	TRBJ1-2	NA	many	19	CASSQELTFMRHLEDDYTF	TGCGCCAGCAGCCAAGAGTTAACCTTTATGAGGCATCTCGAAGACGACTACACCTTC
TRBV6-5	TRBJ1-2	TRBD1	many	19	CASSYSKGGIGGYWDGYTF	TGTGCCAGCAGTTACTCGAAGGGAGGAATAGGGGGCTATTGGGATGGCTACACCTTC
TRBV28	TRBJ2-1	NA	many	11	CASSPTGGILF	TGTGCCAGCAGTCCGACCGGGGGTATTCTCTTC
TRBV12-3/TRBV12-4	TRBJ2-2	NA	few	15	CASSFTGAGTGELFF	TGTGCCAGCAGTTTCACGGGGGCCGGGACCGGGGAGCTGTTTTTT
TRBV29-1	TRBJ2-1	NA	few	12	CSVYEGYNEQFF	TGCAGCGTTTACGAGGGGTACAATGAGCAGTTCTTC
TRBV29-1	TRBJ2-2	NA	NA	14	CSVSSHPMGGELFF	TGCAGCGTTTCTAGCCACCCGATGGGCGGGGAGCTGTTTTTT
TRBV20-1	TRBJ2-3	NA	NA	15	CSARALVAATDTQYF	TGCAGTGCTAGAGCCCTAGTAGCGGCCACAGATACGCAGTATTTT
TRBV12-3/TRBV12-4	TRBJ1-2	TRBD1	NA	13	CASSSDRFYGYTF	TGTGCCAGCAGTTCGGACAGGTTCTATGGCTACACCTTC
TRBV27	TRBJ2-1	TRBD2	NA	19	CASSFGGPRAGGSYNEQFF	TGTGCCAGCAGTTTCGGCGGGCCTAGGGCGGGGGGTTCCTACAATGAGCAGTTCTTC
TRBV9	TRBJ2-2	NA	many	14	CASSVGTRTGELFF	TGTGCCAGCAGCGTAGGTACGCGCACCGGGGAGCTGTTTTTT
TRBV7-9	TRBJ2-1	NA	NA	17	CASSSTGGGGNYNEQFF	TGTGCCAGCAGCTCGACGGGGGGCGGGGGAAACTACAATGAGCAGTTCTTC
TRBV28	TRBJ2-1	NA	few	14	CASRSEASYNEQFF	TGTGCCAGCAGGAGTGAGGCTTCCTACAATGAGCAGTTCTTC
TRBV20-1	TRBJ2-7	NA	few	14	CSARGGTATYEQYF	TGCAGTGCTAGAGGGGGGACTGCGACCTACGAGCAGTACTTC